The T cell receptor beta chain under discussion was sequenced for a study of control samples from healthy donors and cancer patients. Trimming left V 1 base short and J 5 bases short, with 11 bases between. The CDR3 loop spans 14 amino acids. Per the germline V gene, CDR1 is LNHNV and CDR2 is YYDKDF (reference sequence). The protocol was immunoSEQ multiplex PCR, while the TCRdb copy is restricted to in-frame clones and leaves out a portion. The top ten clones hold 7.8% of a sample with more than 90,000 clones, roughly 89% of them seen once. The clonotype originates from a young man in good health. Input material: blood. The chain links TRBV15 to TRBJ1-1; tentatively, D is TRBD1 (5 bases). This chain's CDR3 is CATSRAASGTEAFF. CDR3 in DNA: TGTGCCACCAGCAGAGCGGCATCAGGGACTGAAGCTTTCTTT.